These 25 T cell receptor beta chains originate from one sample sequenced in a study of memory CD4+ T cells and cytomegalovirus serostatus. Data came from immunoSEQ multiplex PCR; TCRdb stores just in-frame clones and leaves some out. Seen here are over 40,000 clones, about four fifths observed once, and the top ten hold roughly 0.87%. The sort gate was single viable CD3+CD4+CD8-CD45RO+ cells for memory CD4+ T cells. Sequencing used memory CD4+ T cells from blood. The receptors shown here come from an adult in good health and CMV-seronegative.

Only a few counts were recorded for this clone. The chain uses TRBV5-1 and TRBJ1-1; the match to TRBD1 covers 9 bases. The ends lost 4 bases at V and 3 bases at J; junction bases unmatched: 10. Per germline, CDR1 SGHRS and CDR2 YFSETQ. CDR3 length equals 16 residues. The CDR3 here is CASSGTGGGSYTEAFF. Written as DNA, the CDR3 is TGCGCCAGCAGCGGAACAGGGGGCGGAAGTTACACTGAAGCTTTCTTT.

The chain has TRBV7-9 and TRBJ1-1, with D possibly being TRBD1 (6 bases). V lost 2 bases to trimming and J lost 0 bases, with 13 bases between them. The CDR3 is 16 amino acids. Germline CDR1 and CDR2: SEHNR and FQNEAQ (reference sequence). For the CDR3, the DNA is TGTGCCAGCAGCTTATGGAGGGGGGGGTTGAACACTGAAGCTTTCTTT. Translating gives CASSLWRGGLNTEAFF.

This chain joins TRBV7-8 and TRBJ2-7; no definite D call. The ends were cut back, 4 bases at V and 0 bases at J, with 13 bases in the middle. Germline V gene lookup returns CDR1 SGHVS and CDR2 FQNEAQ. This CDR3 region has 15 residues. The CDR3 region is CASSSRLFSSYEQYF. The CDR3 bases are TGTGCCAGCAGCTCTCGACTGTTTAGCTCCTACGAGCAGTACTTC.

The CDR3 loop reads CASSTGQSNEQFF. In DNA form, the CDR3 reads TGTGCCAGCAGCACAGGACAGTCCAATGAGCAGTTCTTC. The chain links TRBV7-9 to TRBJ2-1, with D perhaps matching TRBD1 (6 bases). The CDR3 is made up of 13 amino acids. CDR1 is SEHNR, CDR2 FQNEAQ, per germline (reference sequence). V gave up 5 bases and J gave up 6 bases, with 11 bases separating them.

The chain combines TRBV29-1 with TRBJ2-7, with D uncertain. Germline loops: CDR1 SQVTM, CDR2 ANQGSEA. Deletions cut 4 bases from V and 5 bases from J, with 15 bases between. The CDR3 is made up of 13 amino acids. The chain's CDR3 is CSVVGRLGNEQYF. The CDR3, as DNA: TGCAGCGTTGTGGGTCGGCTGGGTAACGAGCAGTACTTC.

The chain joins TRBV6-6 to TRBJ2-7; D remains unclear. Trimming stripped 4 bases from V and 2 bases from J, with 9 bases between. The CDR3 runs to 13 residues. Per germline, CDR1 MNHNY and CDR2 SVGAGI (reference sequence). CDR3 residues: CASSFLPPYEQYF. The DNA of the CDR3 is TGTGCCAGCAGTTTTCTACCCCCCTACGAGCAGTACTTC.

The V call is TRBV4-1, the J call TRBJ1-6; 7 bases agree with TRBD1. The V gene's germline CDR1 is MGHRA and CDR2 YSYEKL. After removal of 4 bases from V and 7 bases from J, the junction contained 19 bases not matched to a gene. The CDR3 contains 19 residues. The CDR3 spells CASSLRQGARIMGNSPLHF. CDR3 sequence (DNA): TGCGCCAGCAGCCTGCGACAGGGAGCGCGTATTATGGGGAATTCACCCCTCCACTTT.

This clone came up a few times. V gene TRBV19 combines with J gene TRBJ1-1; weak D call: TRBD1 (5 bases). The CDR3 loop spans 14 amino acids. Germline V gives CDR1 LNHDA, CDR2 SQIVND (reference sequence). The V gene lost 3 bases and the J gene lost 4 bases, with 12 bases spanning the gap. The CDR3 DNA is TGTGCCAGTAGTATCCAGGGTTTTGCCACTGAAGCTTTCTTT. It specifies CASSIQGFATEAFF.

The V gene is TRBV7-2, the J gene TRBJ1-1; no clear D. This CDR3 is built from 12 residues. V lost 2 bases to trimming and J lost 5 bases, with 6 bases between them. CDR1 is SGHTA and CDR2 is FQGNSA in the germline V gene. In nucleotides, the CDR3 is TGTGCCAGCAGCTTATTGTCTACTGAAGCTTTCTTT. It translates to CASSLLSTEAFF.

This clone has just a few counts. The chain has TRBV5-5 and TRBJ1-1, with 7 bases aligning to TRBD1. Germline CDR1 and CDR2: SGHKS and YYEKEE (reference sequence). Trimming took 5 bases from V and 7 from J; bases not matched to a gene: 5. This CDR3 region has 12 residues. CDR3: CASRVQGSEAFF. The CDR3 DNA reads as TGTGCCAGCAGAGTACAGGGGAGTGAAGCTTTCTTT.

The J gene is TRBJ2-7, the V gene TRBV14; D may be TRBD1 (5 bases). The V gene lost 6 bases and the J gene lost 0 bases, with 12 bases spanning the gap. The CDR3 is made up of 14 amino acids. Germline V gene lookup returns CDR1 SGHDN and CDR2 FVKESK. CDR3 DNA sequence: TGTGCCAGCAGTCGACAGCGTAGCTCCTACGAGCAGTACTTC. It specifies CASSRQRSSYEQYF. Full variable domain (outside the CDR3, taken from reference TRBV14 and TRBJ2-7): EAGVTQFPSHSVIEKGQTVTLRCDPISGHDNLYWYRRVMGKEIKFLLHFVKESKQDESGMPNNRFLAERTGGTYSTLKVQPAELEDSGVYFCASSRQRSSYEQYFGPGTRLTVT.

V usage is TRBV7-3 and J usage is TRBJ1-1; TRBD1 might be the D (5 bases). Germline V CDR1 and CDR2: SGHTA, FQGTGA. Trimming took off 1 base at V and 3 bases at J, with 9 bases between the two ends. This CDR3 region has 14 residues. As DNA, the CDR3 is TGTGCCAGCAGCTTAAGGGGGAGGGACACTGAAGCTTTCTTT. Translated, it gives CASSLRGRDTEAFF.

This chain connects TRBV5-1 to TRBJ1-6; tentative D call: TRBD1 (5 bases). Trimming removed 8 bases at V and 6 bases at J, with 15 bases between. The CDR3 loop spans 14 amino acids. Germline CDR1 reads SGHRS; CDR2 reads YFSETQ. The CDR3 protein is CASREGEFNSPLHF. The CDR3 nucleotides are TGCGCCAGTCGTGAAGGGGAATTTAATTCACCCCTCCACTTT.

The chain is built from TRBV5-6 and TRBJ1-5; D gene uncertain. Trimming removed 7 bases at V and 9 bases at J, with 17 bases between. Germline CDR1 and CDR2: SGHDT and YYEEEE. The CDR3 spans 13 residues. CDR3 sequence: CASAQRVTGPQHF. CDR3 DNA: TGTGCCAGCGCCCAGCGAGTGACGGGGCCCCAGCATTTT. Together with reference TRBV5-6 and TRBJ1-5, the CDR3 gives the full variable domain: DAGVTQSPTHLIKTRGQQVTLRCSPKSGHDTVSWYQQALGQGPQFIFQYYEEEERQRGNFPDRFSGHQFPNYSSELNVNALLLGDSALYLCASAQRVTGPQHFGDGTRLSIL.

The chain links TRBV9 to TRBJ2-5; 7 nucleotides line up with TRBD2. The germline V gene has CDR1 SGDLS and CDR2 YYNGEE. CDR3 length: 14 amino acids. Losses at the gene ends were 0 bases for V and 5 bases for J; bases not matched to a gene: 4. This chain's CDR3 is CASSVGGLHETQYF. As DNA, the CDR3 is TGTGCCAGCAGCGTAGGGGGACTACACGAGACCCAGTACTTC.

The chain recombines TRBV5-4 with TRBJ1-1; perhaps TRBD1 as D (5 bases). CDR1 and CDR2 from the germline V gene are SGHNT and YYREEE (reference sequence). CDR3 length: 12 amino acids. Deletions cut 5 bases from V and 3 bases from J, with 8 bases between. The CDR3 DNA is TGTGCCAGCAGGGGGCTGGACACTGAAGCTTTCTTT. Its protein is CASRGLDTEAFF.

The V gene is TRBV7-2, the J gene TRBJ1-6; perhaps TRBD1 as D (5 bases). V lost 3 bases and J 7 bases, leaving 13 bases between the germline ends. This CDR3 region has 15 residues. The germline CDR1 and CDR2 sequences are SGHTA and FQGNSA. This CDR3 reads CASSFSGTENSPLHF. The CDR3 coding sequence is TGTGCCAGCAGCTTTTCCGGGACGGAAAATTCACCCCTCCACTTT.

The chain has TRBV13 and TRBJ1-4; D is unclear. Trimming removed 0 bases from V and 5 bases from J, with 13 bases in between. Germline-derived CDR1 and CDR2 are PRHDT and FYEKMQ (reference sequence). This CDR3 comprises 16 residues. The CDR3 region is CASSLGLTETNEKLFF. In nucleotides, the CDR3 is TGTGCCAGCAGCTTAGGCCTGACGGAAACCAATGAAAAACTGTTTTTT.

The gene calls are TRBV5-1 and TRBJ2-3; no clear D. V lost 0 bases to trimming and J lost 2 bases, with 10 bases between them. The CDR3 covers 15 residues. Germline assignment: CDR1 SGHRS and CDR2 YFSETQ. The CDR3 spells CASSLVGSSTDTQYF. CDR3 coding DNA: TGCGCCAGCAGCTTGGTCGGGTCCTCCACAGATACGCAGTATTTT.

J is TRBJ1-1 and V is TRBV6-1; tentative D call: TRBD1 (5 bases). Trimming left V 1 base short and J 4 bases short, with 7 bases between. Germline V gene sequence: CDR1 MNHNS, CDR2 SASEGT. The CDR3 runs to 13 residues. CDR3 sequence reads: CASSEGGLTEAFF. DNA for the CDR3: TGTGCCAGCAGTGAAGGGGGACTCACTGAAGCTTTCTTT.

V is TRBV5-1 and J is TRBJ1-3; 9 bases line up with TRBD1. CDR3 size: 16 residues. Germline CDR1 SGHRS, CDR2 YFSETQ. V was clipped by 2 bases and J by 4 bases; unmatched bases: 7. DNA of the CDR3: TGCGCCAGCAGCTTAACAGGGGGCGCATCAGGAAACACCATATATTTT. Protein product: CASSLTGGASGNTIYF.

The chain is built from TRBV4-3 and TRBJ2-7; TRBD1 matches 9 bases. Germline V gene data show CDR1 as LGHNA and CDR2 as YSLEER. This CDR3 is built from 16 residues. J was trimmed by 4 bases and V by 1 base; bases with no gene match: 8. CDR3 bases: TGCGCCAGCAGCCAAGCCGGGGGACAGGGCTATTACGAGCAGTACTTC. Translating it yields CASSQAGGQGYYEQYF.

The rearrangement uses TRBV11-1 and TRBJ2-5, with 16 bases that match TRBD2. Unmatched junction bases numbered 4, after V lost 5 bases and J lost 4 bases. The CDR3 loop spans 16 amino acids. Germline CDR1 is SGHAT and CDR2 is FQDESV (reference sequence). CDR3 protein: CASSLGLAGGRETQYF. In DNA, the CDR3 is TGTGCCAGCAGCCTGGGACTAGCGGGGGGGCGAGAGACCCAGTACTTC.

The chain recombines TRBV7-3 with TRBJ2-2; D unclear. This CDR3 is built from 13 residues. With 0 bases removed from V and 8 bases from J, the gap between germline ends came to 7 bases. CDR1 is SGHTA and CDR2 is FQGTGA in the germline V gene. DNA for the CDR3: TGTGCCAGCAGCTTAACAGGGTCAGGGGAGCTGTTTTTT. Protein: CASSLTGSGELFF. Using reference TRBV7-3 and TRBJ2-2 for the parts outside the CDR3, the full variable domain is GAGVSQTPSNKVTEKGKYVELRCDPISGHTALYWYRQSLGQGPEFLIYFQGTGAADDSGLPNDRFFAVRPEGSVSTLKIQRTERGDSAVYLCASSLTGSGELFFGEGSRLTVL.

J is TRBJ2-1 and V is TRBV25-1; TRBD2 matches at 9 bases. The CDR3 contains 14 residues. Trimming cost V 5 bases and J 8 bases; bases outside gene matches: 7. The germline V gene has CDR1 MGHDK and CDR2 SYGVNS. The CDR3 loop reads CASSPPGLAHEQFF. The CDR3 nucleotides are TGTGCCAGCAGTCCACCGGGACTAGCCCATGAGCAGTTCTTC.